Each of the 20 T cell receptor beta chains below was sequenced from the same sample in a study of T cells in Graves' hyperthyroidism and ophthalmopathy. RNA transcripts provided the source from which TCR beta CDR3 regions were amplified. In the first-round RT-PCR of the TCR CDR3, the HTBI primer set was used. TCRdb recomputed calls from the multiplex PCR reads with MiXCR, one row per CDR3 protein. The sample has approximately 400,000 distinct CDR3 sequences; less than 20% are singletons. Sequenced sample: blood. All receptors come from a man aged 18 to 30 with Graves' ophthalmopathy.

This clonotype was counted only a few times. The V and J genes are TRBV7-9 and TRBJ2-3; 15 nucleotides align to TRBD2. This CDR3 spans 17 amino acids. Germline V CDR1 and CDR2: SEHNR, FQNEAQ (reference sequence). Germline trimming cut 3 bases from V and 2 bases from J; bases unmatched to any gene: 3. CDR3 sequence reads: CASSFGLAGGYTDTQYF. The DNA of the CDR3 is TGTGCCAGCAGCTTTGGACTAGCGGGGGGGTACACAGATACGCAGTATTTT. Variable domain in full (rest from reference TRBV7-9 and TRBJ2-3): DTGVSQNPRHKITKRGQNVTFRCDPISEHNRLYWYRQTLGQGPEFLTYFQNEAQLEKSRLLSDRFSAERPKGSFSTLEIQRTEQGDSAMYLCASSFGLAGGYTDTQYFGPGTRLTVL.

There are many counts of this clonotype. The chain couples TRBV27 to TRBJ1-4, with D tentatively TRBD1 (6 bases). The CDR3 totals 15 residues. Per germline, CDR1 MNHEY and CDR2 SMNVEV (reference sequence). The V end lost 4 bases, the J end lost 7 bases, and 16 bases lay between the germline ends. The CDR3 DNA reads TGTGCCAGCAGTTCTCTGGGGGCCACGAGTGAAAAACTGTTTTTT. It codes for CASSSLGATSEKLFF.

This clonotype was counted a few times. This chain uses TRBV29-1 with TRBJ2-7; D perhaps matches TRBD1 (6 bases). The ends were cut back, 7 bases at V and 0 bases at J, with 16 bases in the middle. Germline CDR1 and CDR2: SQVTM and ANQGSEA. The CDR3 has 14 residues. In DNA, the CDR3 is TGCAGCGACAGCAGGGGCCCCAGCTCCTACGAGCAGTACTTC. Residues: CSDSRGPSSYEQYF.

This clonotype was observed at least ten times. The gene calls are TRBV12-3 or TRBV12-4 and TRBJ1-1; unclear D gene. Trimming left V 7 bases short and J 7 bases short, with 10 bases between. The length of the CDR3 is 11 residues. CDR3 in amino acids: CASNSASEAFF. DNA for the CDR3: TGTGCCAGCAATTCGGCGAGTGAAGCTTTCTTT.

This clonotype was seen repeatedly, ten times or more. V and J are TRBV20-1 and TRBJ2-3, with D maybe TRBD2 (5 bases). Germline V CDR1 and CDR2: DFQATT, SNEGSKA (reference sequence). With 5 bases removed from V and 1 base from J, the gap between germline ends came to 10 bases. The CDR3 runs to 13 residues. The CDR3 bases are TGCAGTGCTCGTCTCGGGGGCACAGATACGCAGTATTTT. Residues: CSARLGGTDTQYF.

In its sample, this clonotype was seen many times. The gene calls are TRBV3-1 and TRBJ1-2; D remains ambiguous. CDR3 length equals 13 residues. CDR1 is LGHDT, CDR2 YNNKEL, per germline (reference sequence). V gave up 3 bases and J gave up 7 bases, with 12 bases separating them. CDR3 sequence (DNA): TGTGCCAGCAGCCACGTGCTGGACGCTGGCTACACCTTC. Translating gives CASSHVLDAGYTF.

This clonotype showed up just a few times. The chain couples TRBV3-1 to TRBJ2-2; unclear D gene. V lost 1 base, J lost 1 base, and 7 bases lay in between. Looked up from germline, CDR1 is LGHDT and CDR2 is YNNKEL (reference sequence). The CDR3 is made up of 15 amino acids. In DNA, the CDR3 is TGTGCCAGCAGCCAAGGCGTAGGGAACACCGGGGAGCTGTTTTTT. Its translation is CASSQGVGNTGELFF.

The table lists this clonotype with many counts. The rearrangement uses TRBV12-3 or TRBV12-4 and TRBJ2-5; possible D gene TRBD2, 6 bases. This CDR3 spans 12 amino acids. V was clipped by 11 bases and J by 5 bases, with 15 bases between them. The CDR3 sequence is CACRGTGETQYF. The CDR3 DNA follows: TGTGCCTGTCGGGGGACCGGGGAGACCCAGTACTTC.

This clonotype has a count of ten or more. The CDR3, as DNA: TGTGCCAGCAGCCAAAGTCCCTCTGGAAACACCATATATTTT. Its translation: CASSQSPSGNTIYF. The J gene is TRBJ1-3, the V gene TRBV3-1; D gene unclear. The V gene lost 2 bases and the J gene lost 0 bases, with 5 bases spanning the gap. The CDR3 contains 14 residues. Germline V gives CDR1 LGHDT, CDR2 YNNKEL (reference sequence).

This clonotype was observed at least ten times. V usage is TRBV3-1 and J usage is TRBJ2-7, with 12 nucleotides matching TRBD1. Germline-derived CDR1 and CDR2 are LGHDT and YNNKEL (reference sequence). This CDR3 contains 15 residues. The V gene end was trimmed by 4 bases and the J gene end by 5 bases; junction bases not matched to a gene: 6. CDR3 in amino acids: CASSLAGTGGDEQYF. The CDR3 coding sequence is TGTGCCAGCAGCCTCGCTGGGACAGGGGGCGACGAGCAGTACTTC.

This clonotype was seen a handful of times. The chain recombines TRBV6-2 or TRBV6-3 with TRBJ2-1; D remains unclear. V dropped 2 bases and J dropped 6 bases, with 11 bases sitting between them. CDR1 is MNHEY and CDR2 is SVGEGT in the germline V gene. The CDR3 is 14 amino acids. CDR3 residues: CASSYIRVGNEQFF. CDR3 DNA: TGTGCCAGCAGTTACATTAGGGTCGGCAATGAGCAGTTCTTC.

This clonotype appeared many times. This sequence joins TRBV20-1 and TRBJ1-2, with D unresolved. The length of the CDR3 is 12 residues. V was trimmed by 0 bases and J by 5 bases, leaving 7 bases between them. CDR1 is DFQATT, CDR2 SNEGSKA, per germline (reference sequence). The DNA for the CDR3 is TGCAGTGCTAGAGATTCGACGTATGGCTACACCTTC. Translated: CSARDSTYGYTF.

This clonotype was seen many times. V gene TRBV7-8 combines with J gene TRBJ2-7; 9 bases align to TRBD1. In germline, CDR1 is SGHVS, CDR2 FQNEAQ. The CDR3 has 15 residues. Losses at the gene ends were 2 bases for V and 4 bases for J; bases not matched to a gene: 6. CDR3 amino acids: CASSLLDRGEYEQYF. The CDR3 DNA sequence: TGTGCCAGCAGCTTACTGGACAGGGGAGAGTACGAGCAGTACTTC.

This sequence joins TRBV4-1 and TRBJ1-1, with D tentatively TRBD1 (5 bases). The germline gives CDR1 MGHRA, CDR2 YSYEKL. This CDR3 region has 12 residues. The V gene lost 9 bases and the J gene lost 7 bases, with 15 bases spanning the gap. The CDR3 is CASQPGGGEAFF. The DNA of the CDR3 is TGCGCCAGTCAACCCGGGGGGGGTGAAGCTTTCTTT.

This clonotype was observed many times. The CDR3 coding sequence is TGTGCCAGCAGTTCCAGTGGGAGCCACTTTAGCAATCAGCCCCAGCATTTT. Translating gives CASSSSGSHFSNQPQHF. The chain carries TRBV27 and TRBJ1-5; D is uncertain. The CDR3 is 17 residues long. Trimming removed 4 bases from V and 0 bases from J, with 16 bases in between. The V gene's germline CDR1 is MNHEY and CDR2 SMNVEV (reference sequence).

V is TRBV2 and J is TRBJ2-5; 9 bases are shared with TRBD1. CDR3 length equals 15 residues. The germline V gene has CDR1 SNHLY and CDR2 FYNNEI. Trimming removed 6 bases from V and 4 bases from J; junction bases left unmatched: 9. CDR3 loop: CASSDRGYGAETQYF. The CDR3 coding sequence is TGTGCCAGCAGCGACAGGGGGTACGGGGCAGAGACCCAGTACTTC.

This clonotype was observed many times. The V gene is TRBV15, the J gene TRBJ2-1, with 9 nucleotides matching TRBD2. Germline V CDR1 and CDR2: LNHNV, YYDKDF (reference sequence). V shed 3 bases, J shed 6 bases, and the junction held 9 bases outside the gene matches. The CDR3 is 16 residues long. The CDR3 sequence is CATSRDRGGAINEQFF. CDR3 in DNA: TGTGCCACCAGCAGGGATCGCGGGGGGGCGATCAATGAGCAGTTCTTC.

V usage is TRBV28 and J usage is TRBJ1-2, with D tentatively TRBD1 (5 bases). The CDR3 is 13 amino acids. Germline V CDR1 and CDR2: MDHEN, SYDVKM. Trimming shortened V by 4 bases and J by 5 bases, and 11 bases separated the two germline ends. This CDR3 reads CASSYTGIYGYTF. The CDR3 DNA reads TGTGCCAGCAGTTATACAGGAATATATGGCTACACCTTC.

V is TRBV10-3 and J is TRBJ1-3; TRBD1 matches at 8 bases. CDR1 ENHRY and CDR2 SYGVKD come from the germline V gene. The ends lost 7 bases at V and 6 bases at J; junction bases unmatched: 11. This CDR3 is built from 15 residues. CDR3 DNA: TGTGCCATCAAGGAGCCAGGGGGCCTTGAAAACACCATATATTTT. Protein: CAIKEPGGLENTIYF.

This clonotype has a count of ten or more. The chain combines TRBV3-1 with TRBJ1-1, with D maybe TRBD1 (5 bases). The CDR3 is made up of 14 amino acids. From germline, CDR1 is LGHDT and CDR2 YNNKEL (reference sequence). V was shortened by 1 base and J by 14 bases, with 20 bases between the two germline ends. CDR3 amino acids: CASSQGVRDGHFFF. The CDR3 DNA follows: TGTGCCAGCAGCCAAGGGGTCCGGGACGGACACTTCTTCTTT.